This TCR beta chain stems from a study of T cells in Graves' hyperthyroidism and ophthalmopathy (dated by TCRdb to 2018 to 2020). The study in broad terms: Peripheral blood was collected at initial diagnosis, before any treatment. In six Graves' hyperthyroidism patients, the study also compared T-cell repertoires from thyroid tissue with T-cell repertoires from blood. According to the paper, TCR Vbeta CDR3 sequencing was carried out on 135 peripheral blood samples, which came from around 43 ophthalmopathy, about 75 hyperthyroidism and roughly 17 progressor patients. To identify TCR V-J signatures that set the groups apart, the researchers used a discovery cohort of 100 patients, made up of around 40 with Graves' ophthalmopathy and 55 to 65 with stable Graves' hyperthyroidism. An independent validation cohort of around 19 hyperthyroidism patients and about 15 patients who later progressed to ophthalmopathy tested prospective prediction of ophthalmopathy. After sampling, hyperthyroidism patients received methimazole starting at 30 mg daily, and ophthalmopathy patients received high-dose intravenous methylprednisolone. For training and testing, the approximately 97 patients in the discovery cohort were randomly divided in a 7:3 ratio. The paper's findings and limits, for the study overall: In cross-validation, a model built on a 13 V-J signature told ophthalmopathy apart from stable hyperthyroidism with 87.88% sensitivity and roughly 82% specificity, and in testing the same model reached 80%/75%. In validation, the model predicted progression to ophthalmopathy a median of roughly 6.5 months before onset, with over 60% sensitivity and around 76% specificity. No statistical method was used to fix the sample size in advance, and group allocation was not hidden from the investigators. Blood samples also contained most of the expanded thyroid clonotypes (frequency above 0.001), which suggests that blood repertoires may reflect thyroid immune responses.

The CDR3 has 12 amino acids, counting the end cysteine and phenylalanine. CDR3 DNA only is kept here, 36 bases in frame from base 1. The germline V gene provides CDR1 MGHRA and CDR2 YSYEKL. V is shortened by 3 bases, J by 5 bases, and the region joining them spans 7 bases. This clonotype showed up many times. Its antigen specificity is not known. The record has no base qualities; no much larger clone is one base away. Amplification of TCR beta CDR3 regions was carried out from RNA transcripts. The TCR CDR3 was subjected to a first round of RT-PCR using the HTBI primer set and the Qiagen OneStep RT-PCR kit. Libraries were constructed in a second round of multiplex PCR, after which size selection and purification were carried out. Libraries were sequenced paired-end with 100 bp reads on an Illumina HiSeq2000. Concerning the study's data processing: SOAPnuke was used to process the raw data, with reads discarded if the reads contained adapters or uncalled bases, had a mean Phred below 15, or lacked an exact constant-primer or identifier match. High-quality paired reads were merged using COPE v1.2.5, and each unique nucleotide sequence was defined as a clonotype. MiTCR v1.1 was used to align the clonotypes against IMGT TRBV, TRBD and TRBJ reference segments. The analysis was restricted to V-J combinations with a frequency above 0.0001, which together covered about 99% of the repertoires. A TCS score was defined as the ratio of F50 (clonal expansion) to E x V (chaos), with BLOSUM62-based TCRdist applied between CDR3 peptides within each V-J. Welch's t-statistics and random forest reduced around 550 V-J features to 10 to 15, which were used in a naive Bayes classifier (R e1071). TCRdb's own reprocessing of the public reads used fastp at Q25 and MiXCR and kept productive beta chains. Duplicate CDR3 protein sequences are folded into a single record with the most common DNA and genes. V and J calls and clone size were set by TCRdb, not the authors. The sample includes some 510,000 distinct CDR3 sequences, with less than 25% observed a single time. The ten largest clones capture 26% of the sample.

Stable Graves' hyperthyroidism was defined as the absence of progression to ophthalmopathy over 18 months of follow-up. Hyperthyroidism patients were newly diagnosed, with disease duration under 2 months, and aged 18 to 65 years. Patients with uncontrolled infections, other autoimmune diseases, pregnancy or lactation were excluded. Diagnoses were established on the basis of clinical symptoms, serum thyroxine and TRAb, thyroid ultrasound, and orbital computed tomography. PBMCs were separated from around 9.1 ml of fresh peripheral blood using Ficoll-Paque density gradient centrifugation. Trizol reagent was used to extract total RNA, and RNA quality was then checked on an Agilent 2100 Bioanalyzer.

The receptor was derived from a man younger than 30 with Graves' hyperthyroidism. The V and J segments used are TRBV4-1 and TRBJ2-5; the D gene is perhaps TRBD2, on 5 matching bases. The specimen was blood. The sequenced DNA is TGCGCCAGCAGCCATGACTACGAGACCCAGTACTTC. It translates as CASSHDYETQYF.